A selection of T cell receptor beta chains follows, all from one sample in a study of OX40 agonist ivuxolimab in advanced cancers. Data came from immunoSEQ multiplex PCR; TCRdb stores just in-frame clones and leaves some out. This table has 20,000 to 30,000 clones, approximately 80% appearing once. The source was CD4+ or CD8+ T cells sorted from blood, collected in a trial of the OX40 agonist ivuxolimab. The receptors here all came from an adult with an advanced solid tumor such as melanoma, head and neck, liver or kidney cancer. CDR3s include the opening cysteine and the closing phenylalanine or tryptophan. The D gene is left open where the match is weak. Size is omitted from some rows. Given values are once, few, many or a class for expanded clones.

clone size: .; CDR3 length: 13; J gene: TRBJ2-2; V gene: TRBV5-1; D gene: .; CDR3 protein: CASSFGGTGELFF; CDR3 DNA: TGCGCCAGCAGCTTTGGGGGAACCGGGGAGCTGTTTTTT
clone size: .; CDR3 length: 15; J gene: TRBJ1-4; V gene: TRBV6-6; D gene: .; CDR3 protein: CASRDGGRDNEKLFF; CDR3 DNA: TGTGCCAGCAGGGACGGGGGACGGGACAATGAAAAACTGTTTTTT
clone size: .; CDR3 length: 13; J gene: TRBJ2-4; V gene: TRBV7-2; D gene: .; CDR3 protein: CASSGVAKNIQYF; CDR3 DNA: TGTGCCAGCAGCGGGGTAGCCAAAAACATTCAGTACTTC
clone size: once; CDR3 length: 15; J gene: TRBJ2-7; V gene: TRBV30; D gene: .; CDR3 protein: CAWSDHSRASYEQYF; CDR3 DNA: TGTGCCTGGAGTGACCACAGCAGGGCCTCCTACGAGCAGTACTTC
clone size: .; CDR3 length: 14; J gene: TRBJ2-3; V gene: TRBV5-3; D gene: .; CDR3 protein: CARSLGDLTDTQYF; CDR3 DNA: TGTGCCAGAAGCTTAGGGGATCTGACAGATACGCAGTATTTT
clone size: few; CDR3 length: 15; J gene: TRBJ1-2; V gene: TRBV15; D gene: .; CDR3 protein: CATSIELGGAYGYTF; CDR3 DNA: TGTGCCACCAGCATCGAGTTGGGGGGTGCATATGGCTACACCTTC
clone size: once; CDR3 length: 14; J gene: TRBJ2-5; V gene: TRBV2; D gene: .; CDR3 protein: CASSEELVGRDQYF; CDR3 DNA: TGTGCCAGCAGTGAAGAATTGGTCGGAAGGGACCAGTACTTC
clone size: .; CDR3 length: 15; J gene: TRBJ1-6; V gene: TRBV6-1; D gene: .; CDR3 protein: CASSEAWGAGSPLHF; CDR3 DNA: TGTGCCAGCAGTGAAGCATGGGGGGCAGGTTCACCCCTCCACTTT
clone size: .; CDR3 length: 15; J gene: TRBJ1-5; V gene: TRBV19; D gene: TRBD1; CDR3 protein: CASSTYTGGVQPQHF; CDR3 DNA: TGTGCCAGTAGTACATACACAGGGGGCGTTCAGCCCCAGCATTTT
clone size: .; CDR3 length: 15; J gene: TRBJ2-3; V gene: TRBV10-3; D gene: TRBD2; CDR3 protein: CASGETSGGTDTQYF; CDR3 DNA: TGTGCCAGCGGCGAGACTAGCGGGGGCACAGATACGCAGTATTTT
clone size: once; CDR3 length: 14; J gene: TRBJ2-6; V gene: TRBV5-5; D gene: .; CDR3 protein: CASSLGSGANVLTF; CDR3 DNA: TGTGCCAGCAGCTTAGGGTCTGGGGCCAACGTCCTGACTTTC
clone size: .; CDR3 length: 17; J gene: TRBJ1-2; V gene: TRBV27; D gene: TRBD1; CDR3 protein: CASSLSGTGVLVYGYTF; CDR3 DNA: TGTGCCAGCAGTTTAAGTGGGACAGGGGTATTGGTCTATGGCTACACCTTC
clone size: .; CDR3 length: 12; J gene: TRBJ2-2; V gene: TRBV10-3; D gene: .; CDR3 protein: CAIRPGTGELFF; CDR3 DNA: TGTGCCATCAGACCCGGCACCGGGGAGCTGTTTTTT
clone size: .; CDR3 length: 16; J gene: TRBJ2-1; V gene: TRBV13; D gene: TRBD2; CDR3 protein: CASSLGRGATYNEQFF; CDR3 DNA: TGTGCCAGCAGCTTAGGGCGGGGGGCCACCTACAATGAGCAGTTCTTC
clone size: .; CDR3 length: 16; J gene: TRBJ1-6; V gene: TRBV18; D gene: TRBD1; CDR3 protein: CASSATGDSYNSPLHF; CDR3 DNA: TGTGCCAGCTCAGCAACAGGGGACTCCTATAATTCACCCCTCCACTTT
clone size: once; CDR3 length: 15; J gene: TRBJ2-5; V gene: TRBV5-1; D gene: .; CDR3 protein: CASSLEGRVQETQYF; CDR3 DNA: TGCGCCAGCAGCTTGGAGGGCAGGGTCCAAGAGACCCAGTACTTC
clone size: few; CDR3 length: 16; J gene: TRBJ1-5; V gene: TRBV4-1; D gene: .; CDR3 protein: CASSQEGGPSNQPQHF; CDR3 DNA: TGCGCCAGCAGCCAAGAAGGAGGGCCTAGCAATCAGCCCCAGCATTTT
clone size: .; CDR3 length: 11; J gene: TRBJ1-2; V gene: TRBV29-1; D gene: .; CDR3 protein: CSVLQQALYTF; CDR3 DNA: TGCAGCGTACTTCAACAGGCCTTATACACCTTC
clone size: .; CDR3 length: 15; J gene: TRBJ2-7; V gene: TRBV19; D gene: TRBD1; CDR3 protein: CASSLGQGGHYEQYF; CDR3 DNA: TGTGCCAGTAGCCTCGGACAGGGCGGACACTACGAGCAGTACTTC
clone size: .; CDR3 length: 19; J gene: TRBJ2-3; V gene: TRBV15; D gene: TRBD2; CDR3 protein: CATSKGLAGGPRSTDTQYF; CDR3 DNA: TGTGCCACCAGCAAGGGACTAGCGGGGGGGCCTCGTAGCACAGATACGCAGTATTTT
clone size: .; CDR3 length: 14; J gene: TRBJ1-1; V gene: TRBV6-1; D gene: .; CDR3 protein: CASRSIQGNTEAFF; CDR3 DNA: TGTGCCAGCAGAAGTATACAGGGGAACACTGAAGCTTTCTTT
clone size: .; CDR3 length: 13; J gene: TRBJ1-1; V gene: TRBV11-2; D gene: .; CDR3 protein: CASSRGRYTEAFF; CDR3 DNA: TGTGCCAGCAGCCGCGGTAGGTACACTGAAGCTTTCTTT
clone size: once; CDR3 length: 15; J gene: TRBJ2-3; V gene: TRBV7-3; D gene: TRBD1; CDR3 protein: CASSKKDRSTDTQYF; CDR3 DNA: TGTGCCAGCAGCAAGAAGGACAGGAGCACAGATACGCAGTATTTT
clone size: .; CDR3 length: 13; J gene: TRBJ2-7; V gene: TRBV29-1; D gene: TRBD1; CDR3 protein: CSVEIGTGYEQYF; CDR3 DNA: TGCAGCGTCGAGATTGGGACAGGGTACGAGCAGTACTTC
clone size: few; CDR3 length: 16; J gene: TRBJ1-6; V gene: TRBV4-1; D gene: .; CDR3 protein: CASSQPREGPRSPLHF; CDR3 DNA: TGCGCCAGCAGCCAACCCCGGGAGGGCCCGAGGTCACCCCTCCACTTT
clone size: .; CDR3 length: 16; J gene: TRBJ2-7; V gene: TRBV28; D gene: TRBD2; CDR3 protein: CASSFALAGLTYEQYF; CDR3 DNA: TGTGCCAGCAGTTTTGCCCTAGCGGGGTTAACCTACGAGCAGTACTTC
clone size: medium-sized; CDR3 length: 15; J gene: TRBJ2-1; V gene: TRBV15; D gene: .; CDR3 protein: CATSDPLSPSHEQFF; CDR3 DNA: TGTGCCACCAGCGACCCCTTGTCCCCTTCCCATGAGCAGTTCTTC
clone size: .; CDR3 length: 15; J gene: TRBJ1-1; V gene: TRBV18; D gene: TRBD1; CDR3 protein: CASSPARGRFTEAFF; CDR3 DNA: TGTGCCAGCTCACCCGCCAGGGGGCGATTTACTGAAGCTTTCTTT
clone size: few; CDR3 length: 13; J gene: TRBJ1-1; V gene: TRBV6-1; D gene: .; CDR3 protein: CASTPQRVAEAFF; CDR3 DNA: TGTGCCAGCACCCCACAGAGGGTGGCTGAAGCTTTCTTT
clone size: few; CDR3 length: 15; J gene: TRBJ1-1; V gene: TRBV6-5; D gene: .; CDR3 protein: CASSYPSAGNTEAFF; CDR3 DNA: TGTGCCAGCAGTTACCCGTCAGCTGGAAACACTGAAGCTTTCTTT
clone size: .; CDR3 length: 15; J gene: TRBJ1-5; V gene: TRBV10-2; D gene: TRBD1; CDR3 protein: CASSDRQGALQPQHF; CDR3 DNA: TGCGCCAGCAGTGACAGACAGGGGGCCTTACAGCCCCAGCATTTT
clone size: medium-sized; CDR3 length: 14; J gene: TRBJ1-2; V gene: TRBV21-1; D gene: .; CDR3 protein: CASTPRDRNQGYTF; CDR3 DNA: TGTGCCAGCACCCCAAGGGACAGGAACCAAGGCTACACCTTC
clone size: .; CDR3 length: 14; J gene: TRBJ1-1; V gene: TRBV12-5; D gene: .; CDR3 protein: CASGLTGRNTEAFF; CDR3 DNA: TGTGCTAGTGGCCTGACAGGACGGAACACTGAAGCTTTCTTT
clone size: once; CDR3 length: 13; J gene: TRBJ2-7; V gene: TRBV6-1; D gene: .; CDR3 protein: CASSGRPSYEQYF; CDR3 DNA: TGTGCCAGCAGTGGCAGGCCTTCCTACGAGCAGTACTTC
clone size: .; CDR3 length: 15; J gene: TRBJ2-1; V gene: TRBV5-6; D gene: TRBD1; CDR3 protein: CASSLGTGYYNEQFF; CDR3 DNA: TGTGCCAGCAGCTTGGGGACAGGGTACTACAATGAGCAGTTCTTC
clone size: .; CDR3 length: 13; J gene: TRBJ2-2; V gene: TRBV6-6; D gene: .; CDR3 protein: CASSYQMTGELFF; CDR3 DNA: TGTGCCAGCAGTTACCAGATGACCGGGGAGCTGTTTTTT
clone size: few; CDR3 length: 13; J gene: TRBJ2-3; V gene: TRBV18; D gene: .; CDR3 protein: CASSSGKADTQYF; CDR3 DNA: TGTGCCAGCTCATCCGGGAAGGCAGATACGCAGTATTTT
clone size: once; CDR3 length: 16; J gene: TRBJ2-2; V gene: TRBV4-3; D gene: TRBD1; CDR3 protein: CASSPSPGQGIGELFF; CDR3 DNA: TGCGCCAGCAGCCCTTCTCCGGGACAGGGAATCGGGGAGCTGTTTTTT
clone size: .; CDR3 length: 13; J gene: TRBJ2-5; V gene: TRBV7-2; D gene: TRBD1; CDR3 protein: CASRGQPQETQYF; CDR3 DNA: TGTGCCAGTAGGGGACAGCCTCAAGAGACCCAGTACTTC
clone size: few; CDR3 length: 13; J gene: TRBJ1-1; V gene: TRBV7-2; D gene: .; CDR3 protein: CASSLQGGTEAFF; CDR3 DNA: TGTGCCAGCAGCCTCCAGGGAGGCACTGAAGCTTTCTTT
clone size: .; CDR3 length: 13; J gene: TRBJ2-7; V gene: TRBV6-5; D gene: .; CDR3 protein: CASTAAGRGEQYF; CDR3 DNA: TGTGCCAGCACCGCAGCAGGTAGGGGCGAGCAGTACTTC
clone size: few; CDR3 length: 14; J gene: TRBJ1-6; V gene: TRBV10-2; D gene: .; CDR3 protein: CASSVEGNGSPLHF; CDR3 DNA: TGCGCCAGCAGTGTTGAGGGGAATGGGTCACCCCTCCACTTT
clone size: .; CDR3 length: 13; J gene: TRBJ2-1; V gene: TRBV10-3; D gene: TRBD1; CDR3 protein: CASRQGLYNEQFF; CDR3 DNA: TGTGCCAGTAGACAGGGTCTCTACAATGAGCAGTTCTTC
clone size: .; CDR3 length: 15; J gene: TRBJ2-3; V gene: TRBV29-1; D gene: TRBD2; CDR3 protein: CSVRTSGGVTDTQYF; CDR3 DNA: TGCAGCGTTCGGACTAGCGGGGGGGTCACAGATACGCAGTATTTT
clone size: .; CDR3 length: 16; J gene: TRBJ1-1; V gene: TRBV11-2; D gene: .; CDR3 protein: CASSFAPIGGDTEAFF; CDR3 DNA: TGTGCCAGCAGCTTCGCCCCCATTGGAGGAGACACTGAAGCTTTCTTT
clone size: .; CDR3 length: 16; J gene: TRBJ2-3; V gene: TRBV7-2; D gene: TRBD2; CDR3 protein: CASSPKWGGITDTQYF; CDR3 DNA: TGTGCCAGCAGCCCTAAATGGGGGGGGATCACAGATACGCAGTATTTT
clone size: few; CDR3 length: 15; J gene: TRBJ1-1; V gene: TRBV2; D gene: TRBD1; CDR3 protein: CASSSRTGGYTEAFF; CDR3 DNA: TGTGCCAGCAGTTCCCGGACAGGGGGTTACACTGAAGCTTTCTTT
clone size: once; CDR3 length: 13; J gene: TRBJ1-1; V gene: TRBV7-6; D gene: .; CDR3 protein: CASSLRMNTEAFF; CDR3 DNA: TGTGCCAGCAGCTTACGGATGAACACTGAAGCTTTCTTT
clone size: .; CDR3 length: 16; J gene: TRBJ2-1; V gene: TRBV10-3; D gene: TRBD2; CDR3 protein: CAISESLAGGLAEQFF; CDR3 DNA: TGTGCCATCAGTGAGTCGCTAGCGGGGGGGCTTGCTGAGCAGTTCTTC
clone size: once; CDR3 length: 15; J gene: TRBJ1-2; V gene: TRBV5-1; D gene: TRBD1; CDR3 protein: CASSSLTGLANGYTF; CDR3 DNA: TGCGCCAGCAGCTCTCTGACAGGGCTGGCCAATGGCTACACCTTC
clone size: .; CDR3 length: 10; J gene: TRBJ1-2; V gene: TRBV21-1; D gene: .; CDR3 protein: CASSLHGYTF; CDR3 DNA: TGTGCCAGCAGCCTTCACGGCTACACCTTC
clone size: .; CDR3 length: 14; J gene: TRBJ1-5; V gene: TRBV13; D gene: TRBD1; CDR3 protein: CASGDRGSNQPQHF; CDR3 DNA: TGTGCCAGCGGAGACAGGGGTAGCAATCAGCCCCAGCATTTT
clone size: .; CDR3 length: 13; J gene: TRBJ1-1; V gene: TRBV29-1; D gene: .; CDR3 protein: CSAEGQTNTEAFF; CDR3 DNA: TGCAGCGCCGAAGGACAGACGAACACTGAAGCTTTCTTT
clone size: .; CDR3 length: 14; J gene: TRBJ1-4; V gene: TRBV4-2; D gene: .; CDR3 protein: CASSQDLKVEKLFF; CDR3 DNA: TGTGCCAGCAGCCAAGACTTAAAGGTTGAAAAACTGTTTTTT
clone size: .; CDR3 length: 13; J gene: TRBJ1-1; V gene: TRBV7-6; D gene: .; CDR3 protein: CASSRTLDTEAFF; CDR3 DNA: TGTGCCAGCAGCCGGACGTTGGACACTGAAGCTTTCTTT